This T cell receptor beta chain originates from a study of cytomegalovirus exposure and HLA in healthy donors. The germline CDR1 and CDR2 sequences are SGHNT and YENEEA. The CDR3 sequence is 14 residues long. Trimming cost V 5 bases and J 8 bases; bases outside gene matches: 8. Study findings and constraints: Specific recognition of CMV antigens was confirmed in vitro for a few chains (all CMV-associated).

Assay: immunoSEQ multiplex PCR; the TCRdb copy retains only in-frame clones and omits some. The sample gives about 240,000 clones, about 86% of which show up once; roughly 1.2% is in the top ten. In the case of this clone: Its target is unknown.

Sequencing was done on a sample of PBMCs. The receptor's source is a woman aged 25 to 45 in good health and CMV-seropositive. The J gene is TRBJ1-4, the V gene TRBV11-3; TRBD1 aligns across 7 bases. The CDR3 DNA reads TGTGCCAGCAGCGCCGGGACAGCAGCAGAAAAACTGTTTTTT. As protein: CASSAGTAAEKLFF.